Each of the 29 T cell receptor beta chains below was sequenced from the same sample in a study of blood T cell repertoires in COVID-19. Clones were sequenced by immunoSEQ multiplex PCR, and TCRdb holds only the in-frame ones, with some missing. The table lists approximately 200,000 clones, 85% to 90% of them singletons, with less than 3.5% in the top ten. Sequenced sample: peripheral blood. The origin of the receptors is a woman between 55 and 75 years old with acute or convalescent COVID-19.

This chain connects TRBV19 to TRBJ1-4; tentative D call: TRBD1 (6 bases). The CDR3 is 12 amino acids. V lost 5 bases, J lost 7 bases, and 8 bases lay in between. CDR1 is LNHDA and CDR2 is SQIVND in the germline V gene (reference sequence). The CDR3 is CASSARGEKLFF. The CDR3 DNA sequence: TGTGCCAGTAGTGCCAGGGGTGAAAAACTGTTTTTT.

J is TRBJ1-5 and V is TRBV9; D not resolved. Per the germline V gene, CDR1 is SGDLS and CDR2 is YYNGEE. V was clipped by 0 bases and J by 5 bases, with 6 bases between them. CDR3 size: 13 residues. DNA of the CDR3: TGTGCCAGCAGCGTAGACACCCATCAGCCCCAGCATTTT. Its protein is CASSVDTHQPQHF.

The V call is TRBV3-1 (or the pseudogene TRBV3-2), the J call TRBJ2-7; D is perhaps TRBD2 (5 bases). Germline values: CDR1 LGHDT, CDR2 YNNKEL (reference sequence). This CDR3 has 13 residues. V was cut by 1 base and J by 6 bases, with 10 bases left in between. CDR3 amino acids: CASSQAGLGEQYF. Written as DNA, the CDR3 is TGTGCCAGCAGCCAAGCTGGACTCGGCGAGCAGTACTTC.

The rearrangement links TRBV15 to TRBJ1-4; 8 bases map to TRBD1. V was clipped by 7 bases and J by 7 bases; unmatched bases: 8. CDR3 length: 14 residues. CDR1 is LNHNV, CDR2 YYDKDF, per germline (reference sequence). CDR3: CATISTGESEKLFF. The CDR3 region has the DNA TGTGCCACCATCTCGACAGGGGAATCTGAAAAACTGTTTTTT.

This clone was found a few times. CDR3 in amino acids: CATSRDRGPPYEQYF. The CDR3 DNA reads TGTGCCACCAGCAGAGACAGGGGGCCACCCTACGAGCAGTACTTC. The V call is TRBV15, the J call TRBJ2-7, with 8 positions matching TRBD1. The CDR3 spans 15 residues. V lost 0 bases to trimming and J lost 2 bases; unmatched junction nucleotides: 3. Germline V lookup: CDR1 LNHNV, CDR2 YYDKDF (reference sequence).

Here the CDR3 DNA reads TGTGCCAGCAGCCGGACAGGGGGCAGTAGGTATGGCTACACCTTC. Translation: CASSRTGGSRYGYTF. The chain carries TRBV11-2 and TRBJ1-2, with 11 bases that match TRBD1. CDR1 SGHAT and CDR2 FQNNGV come from the germline V gene. V shed 5 bases, J shed 5 bases, and the junction held 7 bases outside the gene matches. The length of the CDR3 is 15 residues.

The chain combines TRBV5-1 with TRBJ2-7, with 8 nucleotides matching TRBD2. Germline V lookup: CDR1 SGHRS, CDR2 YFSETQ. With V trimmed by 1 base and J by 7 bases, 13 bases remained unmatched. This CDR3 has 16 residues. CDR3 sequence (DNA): TGCGCCAGCAGCTTGCCCCGGGTCGGGGGGGCCGGTGAGCAGTACTTC. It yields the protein CASSLPRVGGAGEQYF.

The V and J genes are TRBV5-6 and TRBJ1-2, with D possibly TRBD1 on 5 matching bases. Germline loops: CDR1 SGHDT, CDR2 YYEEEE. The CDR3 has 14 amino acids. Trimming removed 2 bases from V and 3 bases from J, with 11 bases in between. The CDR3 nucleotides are TGTGCCAGCAGCTTACGCCCAGGGCACTATGGCTACACCTTC. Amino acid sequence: CASSLRPGHYGYTF.

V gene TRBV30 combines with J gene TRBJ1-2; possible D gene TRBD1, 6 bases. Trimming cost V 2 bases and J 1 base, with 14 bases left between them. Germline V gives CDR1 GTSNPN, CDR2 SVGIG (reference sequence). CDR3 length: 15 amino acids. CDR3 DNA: TGTGCCTGGAGTCGGACAGTACCCATTAACTATGGCTACACCTTC. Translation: CAWSRTVPINYGYTF.

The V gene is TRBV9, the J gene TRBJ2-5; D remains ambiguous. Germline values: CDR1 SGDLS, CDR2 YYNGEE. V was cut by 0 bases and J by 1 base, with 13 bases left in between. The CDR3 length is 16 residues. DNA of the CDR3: TGTGCCAGCAGCGTAGGTTTGACTGGCCCCCAAGAGACCCAGTACTTC. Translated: CASSVGLTGPQETQYF.

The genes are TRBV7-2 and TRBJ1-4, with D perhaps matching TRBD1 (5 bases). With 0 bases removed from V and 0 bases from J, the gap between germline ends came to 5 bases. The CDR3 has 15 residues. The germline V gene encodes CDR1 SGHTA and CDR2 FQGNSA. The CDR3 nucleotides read TGTGCCAGCAGCTTAGCAGGGGCAACTAATGAAAAACTGTTTTTT. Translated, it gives CASSLAGATNEKLFF.

The CDR3 coding sequence is TGTGCCAGCAGCCCGGGCACTAGAACGGGTTACGAGCAGTACTTC. It yields the protein CASSPGTRTGYEQYF. The chain has TRBV7-8 and TRBJ2-7; D is possibly TRBD2 (5 bases). Trimming removed 5 bases from V and 4 bases from J, with 18 bases in between. Germline V CDR1 and CDR2: SGHVS, FQNEAQ. The CDR3 totals 15 residues. Drawing the rest from reference TRBV7-8 and TRBJ2-7, the complete variable domain is GAGVSQSPRYKVAKRGQDVALRCDPISGHVSLFWYQQALGQGPEFLTYFQNEAQLDKSGLPSDRFFAERPEGSVSTLKIQRTQQEDSAVYLCASSPGTRTGYEQYFGPGTRLTVT.

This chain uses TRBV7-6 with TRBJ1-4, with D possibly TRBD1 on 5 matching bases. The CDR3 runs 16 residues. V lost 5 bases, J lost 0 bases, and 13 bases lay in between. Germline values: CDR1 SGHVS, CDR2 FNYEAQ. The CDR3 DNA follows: TGTGCCAGCAGCCCTAGGACACCAGCAACTAATGAAAAACTGTTTTTT. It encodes CASSPRTPATNEKLFF. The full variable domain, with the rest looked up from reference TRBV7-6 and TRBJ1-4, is GAGVSQSPRYKVTKRGQDVALRCDPISGHVSLYWYRQALGQGPEFLTYFNYEAQQDKSGLPNDRFSAERPEGSISTLTIQRTEQRDSAMYRCASSPRTPATNEKLFFGSGTQLSVL.

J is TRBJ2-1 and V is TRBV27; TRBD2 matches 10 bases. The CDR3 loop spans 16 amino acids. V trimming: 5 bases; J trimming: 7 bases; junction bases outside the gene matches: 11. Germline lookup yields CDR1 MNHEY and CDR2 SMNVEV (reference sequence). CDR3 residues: CASSPILAGNTNEQFF. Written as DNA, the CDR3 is TGTGCCAGCAGTCCCATACTAGCGGGAAATACAAATGAGCAGTTCTTC.

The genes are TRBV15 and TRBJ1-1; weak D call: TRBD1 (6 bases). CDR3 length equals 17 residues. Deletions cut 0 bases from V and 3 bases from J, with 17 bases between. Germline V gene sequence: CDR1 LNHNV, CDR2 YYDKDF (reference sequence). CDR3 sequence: CATSRDSLTAGDTEAFF. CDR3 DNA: TGTGCCACCAGCAGAGACTCACTGACAGCAGGGGACACTGAAGCTTTCTTT.

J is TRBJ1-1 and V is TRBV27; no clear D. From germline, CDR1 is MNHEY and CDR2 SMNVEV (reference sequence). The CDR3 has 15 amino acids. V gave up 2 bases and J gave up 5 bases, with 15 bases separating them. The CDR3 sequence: CASSLKATLETEAFF. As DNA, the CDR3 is TGTGCCAGCAGTTTAAAGGCCACCCTGGAGACTGAAGCTTTCTTT.

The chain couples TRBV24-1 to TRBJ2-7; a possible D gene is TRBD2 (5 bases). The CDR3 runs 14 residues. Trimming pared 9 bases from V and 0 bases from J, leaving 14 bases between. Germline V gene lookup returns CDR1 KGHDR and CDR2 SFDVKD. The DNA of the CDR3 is TGTGCCACCCGCTTCGGACTCAGCTCCTACGAGCAGTACTTC. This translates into CATRFGLSSYEQYF.

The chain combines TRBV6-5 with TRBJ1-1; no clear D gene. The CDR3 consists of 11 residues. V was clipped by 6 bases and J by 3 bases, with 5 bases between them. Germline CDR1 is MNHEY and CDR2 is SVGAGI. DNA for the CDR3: TGTGCCAGCAGCTCCCACACTGAAGCTTTCTTT. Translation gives CASSSHTEAFF.

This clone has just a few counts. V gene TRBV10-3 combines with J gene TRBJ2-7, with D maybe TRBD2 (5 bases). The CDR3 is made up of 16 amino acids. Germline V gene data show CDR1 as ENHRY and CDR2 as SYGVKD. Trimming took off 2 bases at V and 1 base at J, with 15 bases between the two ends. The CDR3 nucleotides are TGTGCCATCAGTGAGGGTAGTAGGACTCCGTCCTACGAGCAGTACTTC. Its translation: CAISEGSRTPSYEQYF.

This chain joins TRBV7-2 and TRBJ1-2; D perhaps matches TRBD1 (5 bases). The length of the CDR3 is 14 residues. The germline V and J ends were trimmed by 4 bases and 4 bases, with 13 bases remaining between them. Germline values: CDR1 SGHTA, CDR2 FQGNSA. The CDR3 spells CASSSLGGGYGYTF. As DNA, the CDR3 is TGTGCCAGCAGCTCGTTGGGGGGAGGCTATGGCTACACCTTC.

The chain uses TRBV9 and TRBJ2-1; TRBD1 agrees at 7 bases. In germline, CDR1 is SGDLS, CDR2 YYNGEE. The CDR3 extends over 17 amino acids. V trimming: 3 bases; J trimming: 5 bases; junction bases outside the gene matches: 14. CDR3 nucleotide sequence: TGTGCCAGCAGCGCACACCGCGGCGAGGGGGCGGACAATGAGCAGTTCTTC. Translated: CASSAHRGEGADNEQFF.

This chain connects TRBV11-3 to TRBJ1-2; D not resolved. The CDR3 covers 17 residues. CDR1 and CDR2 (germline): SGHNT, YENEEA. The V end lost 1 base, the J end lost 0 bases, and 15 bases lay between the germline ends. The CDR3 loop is CASSLGDGAEANYGYTF. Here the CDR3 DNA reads TGTGCCAGCAGCTTAGGTGATGGAGCGGAGGCTAACTATGGCTACACCTTC.

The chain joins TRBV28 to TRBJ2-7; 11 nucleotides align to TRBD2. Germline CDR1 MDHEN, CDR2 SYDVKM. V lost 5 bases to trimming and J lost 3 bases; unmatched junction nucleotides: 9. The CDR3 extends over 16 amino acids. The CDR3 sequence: CASSLGSGRVLYEQYF. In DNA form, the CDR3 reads TGTGCCAGCAGTCTTGGTAGCGGGAGGGTTCTCTACGAGCAGTACTTC.

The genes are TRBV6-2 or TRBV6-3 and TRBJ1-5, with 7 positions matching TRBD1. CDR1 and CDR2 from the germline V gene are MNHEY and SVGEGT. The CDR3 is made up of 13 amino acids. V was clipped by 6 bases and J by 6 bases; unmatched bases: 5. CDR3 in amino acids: CASSLTGVQPQHF. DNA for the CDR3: TGTGCCAGCAGCCTAACAGGGGTTCAGCCCCAGCATTTT.

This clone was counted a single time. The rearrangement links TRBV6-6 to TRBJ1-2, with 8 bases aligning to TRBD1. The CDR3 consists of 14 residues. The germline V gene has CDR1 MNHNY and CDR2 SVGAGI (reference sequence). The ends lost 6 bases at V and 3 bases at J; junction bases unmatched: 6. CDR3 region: CASRPGGGDYGYTF. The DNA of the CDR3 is TGTGCCAGCAGGCCAGGGGGCGGCGACTATGGCTACACCTTC.

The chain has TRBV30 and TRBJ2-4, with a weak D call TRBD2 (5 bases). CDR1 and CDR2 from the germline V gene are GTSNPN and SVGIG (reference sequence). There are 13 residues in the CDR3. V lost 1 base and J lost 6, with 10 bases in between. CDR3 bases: TGTGCCTGGAGTGAAAGCGGCCGAAACATTCAGTACTTC. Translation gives CAWSESGRNIQYF.

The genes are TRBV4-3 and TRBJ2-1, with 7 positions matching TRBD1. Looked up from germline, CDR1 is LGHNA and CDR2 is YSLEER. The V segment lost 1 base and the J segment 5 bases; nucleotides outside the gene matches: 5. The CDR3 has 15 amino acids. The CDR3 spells CASSQVGTENNEQFF. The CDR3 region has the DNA TGCGCCAGCAGCCAAGTTGGGACAGAAAACAATGAGCAGTTCTTC.

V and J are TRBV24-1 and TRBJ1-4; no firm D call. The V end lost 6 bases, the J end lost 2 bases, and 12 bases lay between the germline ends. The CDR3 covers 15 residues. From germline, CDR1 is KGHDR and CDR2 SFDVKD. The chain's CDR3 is CATSFNAGTNEKLFF. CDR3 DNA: TGTGCCACCAGTTTTAATGCAGGTACTAATGAAAAACTGTTTTTT.

CDR3 sequence reads: CASSTVERAYYGYTF. DNA of the CDR3: TGTGCCAGCTCAACCGTGGAGAGGGCCTACTATGGCTACACCTTC. The gene calls are TRBV18 and TRBJ1-2; no clear D gene. The germline V and J ends were trimmed by 5 bases and 3 bases, with 16 bases remaining between them. The CDR3 length is 15 residues. The V gene's germline CDR1 is KGHSH and CDR2 LQKENI.